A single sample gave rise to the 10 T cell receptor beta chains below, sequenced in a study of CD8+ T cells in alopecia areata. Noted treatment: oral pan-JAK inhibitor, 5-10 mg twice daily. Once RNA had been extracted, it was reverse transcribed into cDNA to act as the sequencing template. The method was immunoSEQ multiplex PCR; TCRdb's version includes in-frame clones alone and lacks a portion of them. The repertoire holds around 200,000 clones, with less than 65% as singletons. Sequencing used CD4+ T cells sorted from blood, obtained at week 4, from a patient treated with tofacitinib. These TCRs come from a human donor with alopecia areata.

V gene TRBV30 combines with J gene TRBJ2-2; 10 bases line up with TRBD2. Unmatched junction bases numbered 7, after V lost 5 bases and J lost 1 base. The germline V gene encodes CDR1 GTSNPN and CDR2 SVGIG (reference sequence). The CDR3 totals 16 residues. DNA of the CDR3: TGTGCCTGGGAGTGGCCTAGCGGGGGGAACACCGGGGAGCTGTTTTTT. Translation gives CAWEWPSGGNTGELFF.

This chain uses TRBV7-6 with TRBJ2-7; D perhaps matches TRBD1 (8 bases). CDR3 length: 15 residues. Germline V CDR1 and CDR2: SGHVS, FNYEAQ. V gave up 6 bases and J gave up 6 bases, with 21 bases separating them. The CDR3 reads CASSLRGGQVSEQYF. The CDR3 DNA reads TGTGCCAGCAGTCTTAGGGGGGGACAGGTGAGCGAGCAGTACTTC.

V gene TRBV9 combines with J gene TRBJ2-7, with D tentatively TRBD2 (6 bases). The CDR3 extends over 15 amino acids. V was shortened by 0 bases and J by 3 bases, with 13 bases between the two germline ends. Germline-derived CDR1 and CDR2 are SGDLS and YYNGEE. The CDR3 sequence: CASSVGLAESYEQYF. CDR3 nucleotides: TGTGCCAGCAGCGTAGGTTTAGCGGAGAGCTACGAGCAGTACTTC.

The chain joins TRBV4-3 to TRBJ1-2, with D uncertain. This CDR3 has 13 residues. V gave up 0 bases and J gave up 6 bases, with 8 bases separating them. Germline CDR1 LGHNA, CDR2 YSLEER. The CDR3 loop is CASSQDRRDGYTF. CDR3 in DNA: TGCGCCAGCAGCCAAGATCGGAGGGATGGCTACACCTTC.

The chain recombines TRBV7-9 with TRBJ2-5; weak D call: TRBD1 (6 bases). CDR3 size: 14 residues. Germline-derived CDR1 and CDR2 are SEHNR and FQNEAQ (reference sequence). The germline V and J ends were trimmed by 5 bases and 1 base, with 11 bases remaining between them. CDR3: CASSPTGTQETQYF. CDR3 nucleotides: TGTGCCAGCAGCCCCACAGGGACCCAAGAGACCCAGTACTTC.

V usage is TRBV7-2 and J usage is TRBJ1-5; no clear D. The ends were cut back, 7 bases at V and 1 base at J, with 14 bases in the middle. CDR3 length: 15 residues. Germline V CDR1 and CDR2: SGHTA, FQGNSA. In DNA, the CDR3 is TGTGCCAGCACCTCCCAGCCTAGGAGCAATCAGCCCCAGCATTTT. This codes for CASTSQPRSNQPQHF.

In DNA, the CDR3 is TGTGCCAGCAGTCAGAACACCGGGGAGCTGTTTTTT. It translates to CASSQNTGELFF. The V and J genes are TRBV27 and TRBJ2-2; no definite D call. V dropped 5 bases and J dropped 1 base, with 2 bases sitting between them. Per the germline V gene, CDR1 is MNHEY and CDR2 is SMNVEV (reference sequence). The CDR3 is made up of 12 amino acids.

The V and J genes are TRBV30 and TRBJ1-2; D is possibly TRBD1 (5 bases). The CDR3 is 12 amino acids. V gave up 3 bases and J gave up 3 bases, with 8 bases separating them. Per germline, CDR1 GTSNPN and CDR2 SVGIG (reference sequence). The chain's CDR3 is CAWSAGYYGYTF. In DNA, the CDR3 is TGTGCCTGGAGCGCAGGGTACTATGGCTACACCTTC. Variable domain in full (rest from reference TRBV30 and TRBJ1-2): SQTIHQWPATLVQPVGSPLSLECTVEGTSNPNLYWYRQAAGRGLQLLFYSVGIGQISSEVPQNLSASRPQDRQFILSSKKLLLSDSGFYLCAWSAGYYGYTFGSGTRLTVV.

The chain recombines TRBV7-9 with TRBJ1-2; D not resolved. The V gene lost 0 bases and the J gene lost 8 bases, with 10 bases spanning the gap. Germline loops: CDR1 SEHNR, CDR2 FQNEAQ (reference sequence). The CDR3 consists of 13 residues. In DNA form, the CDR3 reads TGTGCCAGCAGCTTAGCCTCCTATGGCGGCTACACCTTC. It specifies CASSLASYGGYTF.

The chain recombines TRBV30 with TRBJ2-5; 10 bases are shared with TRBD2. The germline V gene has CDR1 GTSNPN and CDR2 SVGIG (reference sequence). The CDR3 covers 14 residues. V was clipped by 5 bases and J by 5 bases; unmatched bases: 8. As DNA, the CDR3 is TGTGCCTGGGCTAGCGGGGGACCTCCCGAGACCCAGTACTTC. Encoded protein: CAWASGGPPETQYF.